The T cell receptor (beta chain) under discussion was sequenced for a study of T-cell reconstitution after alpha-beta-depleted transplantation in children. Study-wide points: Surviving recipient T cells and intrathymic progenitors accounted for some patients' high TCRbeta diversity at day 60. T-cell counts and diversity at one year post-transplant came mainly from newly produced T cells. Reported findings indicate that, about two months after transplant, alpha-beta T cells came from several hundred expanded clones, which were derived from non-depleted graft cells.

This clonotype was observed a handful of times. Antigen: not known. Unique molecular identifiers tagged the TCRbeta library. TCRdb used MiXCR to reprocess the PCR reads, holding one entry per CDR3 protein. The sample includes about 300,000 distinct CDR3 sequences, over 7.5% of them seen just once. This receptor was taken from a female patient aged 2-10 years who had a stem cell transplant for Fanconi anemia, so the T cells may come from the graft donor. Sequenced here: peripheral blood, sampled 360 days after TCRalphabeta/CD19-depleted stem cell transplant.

This chain's CDR3 is CAWSVFSNQPQHF. The DNA for the CDR3 is TGTGCCTGGAGTGTGTTTAGCAATCAGCCCCAGCATTTT. J is TRBJ1-5 and V is TRBV30; D is ambiguous. CDR3 length equals 13 residues. V gave up 0 bases and J gave up 0 bases, with 3 bases separating them. Germline CDR1 GTSNPN, CDR2 SVGIG (reference sequence).